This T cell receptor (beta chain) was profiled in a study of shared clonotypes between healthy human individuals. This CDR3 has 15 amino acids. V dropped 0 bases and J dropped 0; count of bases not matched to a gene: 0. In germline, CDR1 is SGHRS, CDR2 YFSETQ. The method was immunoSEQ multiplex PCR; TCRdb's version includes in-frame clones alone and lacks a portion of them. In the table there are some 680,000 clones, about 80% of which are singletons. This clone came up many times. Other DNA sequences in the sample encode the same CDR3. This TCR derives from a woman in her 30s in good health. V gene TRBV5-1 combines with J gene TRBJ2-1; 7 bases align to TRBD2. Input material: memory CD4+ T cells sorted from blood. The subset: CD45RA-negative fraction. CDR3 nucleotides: TGCGCCAGCAGCTTGGGCGGGAGCTCCTACAATGAGCAGTTCTTC. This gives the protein CASSLGGSSYNEQFF.